Each of the 28 T cell receptor beta chains below was sequenced from the same sample in a study of blood T cell repertoires in COVID-19. TCRdb keeps only in-frame clones here, not all; method: immunoSEQ multiplex PCR. The sample contains 40,000 to 50,000 clones, about 89% of which appear only once. Specimen: peripheral blood. These receptors were collected from a human donor in a cohort sampled during active COVID-19.

This clone was recorded only once. The chain combines TRBV7-2 with TRBJ2-1; 10 nucleotides agree with TRBD2. Germline-derived CDR1 and CDR2 are SGHTA and FQGNSA. Trimming cost V 1 base and J 3 bases; bases outside gene matches: 0. This CDR3 has 15 amino acids. The CDR3 loop reads CASSLVAGGYNEQFF. The CDR3 DNA follows: TGTGCCAGCAGCTTAGTAGCGGGGGGCTACAATGAGCAGTTCTTC. Full variable domain (missing parts from reference TRBV7-2 and TRBJ2-1): GAGVSQSPSNKVTEKGKDVELRCDPISGHTALYWYRQSLGQGLEFLIYFQGNSAPDKSGLPSDRFSAERTGGSVSTLTIQRTQQEDSAVYLCASSLVAGGYNEQFFGPGTRLTVL.

The chain links TRBV11-2 to TRBJ1-2; a possible D gene is TRBD1 (5 bases). The CDR3 length is 16 residues. V shed 1 base and J shed 7 bases, with 19 bases lying between them. Germline CDR1 and CDR2: SGHAT and FQNNGV. The CDR3 reads CASSLGGRGGEGGYTF. The DNA of the CDR3 is TGTGCCAGCAGCTTAGGTGGCCGCGGGGGTGAGGGTGGCTACACCTTC.

The count of this clone is one. The chain uses TRBV9 and TRBJ2-3; 9 bases line up with TRBD2. With V trimmed by 1 base and J by 5 bases, 5 bases remained unmatched. The CDR3 covers 15 residues. Per germline, CDR1 SGDLS and CDR2 YYNGEE. The CDR3 DNA follows: TGTGCCAGCAGCGTATTAGCGGGGGTTGGAGATACGCAGTATTTT. It translates to CASSVLAGVGDTQYF.

The rearrangement joins TRBV2 to TRBJ2-1; maybe TRBD1 (5 bases). The V end was cut by 2 bases, the J end by 10 bases, with 21 bases between. CDR1 is SNHLY and CDR2 is FYNNEI in the germline V gene. The CDR3 spans 16 residues. The CDR3 sequence is CASSENRDGRVWEQFF. In nucleotides, the CDR3 is TGTGCCAGCAGTGAAAACCGTGACGGCAGGGTTTGGGAGCAGTTCTTC.

The chain uses TRBV10-3 and TRBJ2-3, with TRBD2 matching over 8 bases. Trimming at V came to 5 bases and at J to 2 bases, leaving 6 bases not matched to a gene. This CDR3 is built from 15 residues. Germline V lookup: CDR1 ENHRY, CDR2 SYGVKD. CDR3 sequence (DNA): TGTGCCATCAGTCTGAGCGGGAGAAACACAGATACGCAGTATTTT. Translated, it gives CAISLSGRNTDTQYF.

The chain has TRBV5-1 and TRBJ2-5; 10 bases line up with TRBD2. V lost 4 bases and J lost 5; bases outside the gene matches: 5. Looked up from germline, CDR1 is SGHRS and CDR2 is YFSETQ. The length of the CDR3 is 14 residues. CDR3: CASSQGAGGETQYF. The CDR3 DNA sequence: TGCGCCAGCAGCCAGGGAGCGGGAGGGGAGACCCAGTACTTC.

The chain is built from TRBV6-6 and TRBJ2-1; D might be TRBD1 (6 bases). CDR1 and CDR2 (germline): MNHNY, SVGAGI (reference sequence). V was shortened by 6 bases and J by 11 bases, with 17 bases between the two germline ends. CDR3 length: 13 amino acids. This CDR3 is CASRQLQGGKQFF. CDR3 sequence (DNA): TGTGCCAGCAGGCAGCTACAGGGCGGCAAGCAGTTCTTC.

J is TRBJ2-5 and V is TRBV7-2; no firm D call. There are 13 residues in the CDR3. Germline CDR1 SGHTA, CDR2 FQGNSA. Trimming stripped 1 base from V and 5 bases from J, with 8 bases between. The CDR3 region is CASSLGVRETQYF. For the CDR3, the DNA is TGTGCCAGCAGCTTAGGGGTCAGGGAGACCCAGTACTTC.

This sequence joins TRBV14 and TRBJ1-6; D is perhaps TRBD1 (5 bases). Trimming took off 0 bases at V and 7 bases at J, with 13 bases between the two ends. The CDR3 consists of 16 residues. The germline gives CDR1 SGHDN, CDR2 FVKESK. CDR3 DNA sequence: TGTGCCAGCAGCCAAGAAGGGTACAGGCAGAATTCACCCCTCCACTTT. This codes for CASSQEGYRQNSPLHF.

The V gene is TRBV30, the J gene TRBJ2-3, with a tentative D call TRBD2 (6 bases). The ends were cut back, 5 bases at V and 4 bases at J, with 10 bases in the middle. The CDR3 contains 12 residues. Germline V gene lookup returns CDR1 GTSNPN and CDR2 SVGIG (reference sequence). As DNA, the CDR3 is TGTGCCTGGGGGCGGGATTCAGATACGCAGTATTTT. This codes for CAWGRDSDTQYF.

The V gene is TRBV5-4, the J gene TRBJ2-7; the D gene is possibly TRBD2 (5 bases). V lost 4 bases, J lost 1 base, and 21 bases lay in between. The CDR3 contains 17 residues. Germline CDR1 is SGHNT and CDR2 is YYREEE (reference sequence). CDR3 DNA sequence: TGTGCCAGCAGCCCCCTGGGTGGAAGCGGAAATTCCTACGAGCAGTACTTC. This translates into CASSPLGGSGNSYEQYF.

The chain is built from TRBV11-2 and TRBJ1-4; TRBD1 aligns across 11 bases. The V gene end was trimmed by 5 bases and the J gene end by 8 bases; junction bases not matched to a gene: 10. This CDR3 contains 16 residues. Germline-derived CDR1 and CDR2 are SGHAT and FQNNGV. CDR3 nucleotide sequence: TGTGCCAGCAGCCCCTGGACAGGGGGCGCAGGGGAAAAACTGTTTTTT. Amino acids: CASSPWTGGAGEKLFF. Full variable domain (remainder filled in from reference TRBV11-2 and TRBJ1-4): EAGVAQSPRYKIIEKRQSVAFWCNPISGHATLYWYQQILGQGPKLLIQFQNNGVVDDSQLPKDRFSAERLKGVDSTLKIQPAKLEDSAVYLCASSPWTGGAGEKLFFGSGTQLSVL.

The CDR3 loop reads CASTRTSGVHWETQYF. Written as DNA, the CDR3 is TGTGCCAGCACCCGGACTAGCGGGGTACATTGGGAGACCCAGTACTTC. This chain connects TRBV9 to TRBJ2-5; 12 bases match TRBD2. Per germline, CDR1 SGDLS and CDR2 YYNGEE. The J segment lost 5 bases and the V segment lost 6 bases, leaving 11 bases of the junction unmatched. CDR3 size: 16 residues.

This chain connects TRBV29-1 to TRBJ2-7, with 13 bases identical to TRBD2. Losses at the gene ends were 7 bases for V and 5 bases for J; bases not matched to a gene: 8. Germline lookup yields CDR1 SQVTM and CDR2 ANQGSEA. The CDR3 is 14 residues long. The CDR3 DNA sequence: TGCAGCGGCTGGGGACTAGCGGGAATCAACGAGCAGTACTTC. Translated: CSGWGLAGINEQYF.

The chain recombines TRBV5-5 with TRBJ2-3; D remains ambiguous. The length of the CDR3 is 14 residues. V was cut by 2 bases and J by 6 bases, with 13 bases left in between. Germline CDR1 SGHKS, CDR2 YYEKEE (reference sequence). CDR3 protein: CASSLGARSDTQYF. Here the CDR3 DNA reads TGTGCCAGCAGCTTAGGAGCGCGATCGGATACGCAGTATTTT.

J is TRBJ1-5 and V is TRBV5-1; perhaps TRBD1 as D (5 bases). CDR1 and CDR2 from the germline V gene are SGHRS and YFSETQ. This CDR3 comprises 14 residues. The V end was cut by 0 bases, the J end by 5 bases, with 9 bases between. CDR3 region: CASSLGWGDQPQHF. In DNA form, the CDR3 reads TGCGCCAGCAGCTTGGGCTGGGGGGATCAGCCCCAGCATTTT.

V usage is TRBV6-5 and J usage is TRBJ1-5; 8 nucleotides match TRBD1. Per germline, CDR1 MNHEY and CDR2 SVGAGI. This CDR3 region has 14 residues. Trimming at V came to 6 bases and at J to 5 bases, leaving 6 bases not matched to a gene. The CDR3 sequence is CASRKTGEHQPQHF. CDR3 DNA sequence: TGTGCCAGCAGAAAGACAGGGGAGCATCAGCCCCAGCATTTT.

DNA of the CDR3: TGTGCCAGCAGCGCTCAGGGCTACGAGCAGTACTTC. Translating gives CASSAQGYEQYF. V and J are TRBV9 and TRBJ2-7; D possibly corresponds to TRBD1 (5 bases). Between the trimmed V and J ends, which lost 3 bases and 3 bases, there was a span of 7 bases. The V gene's germline CDR1 is SGDLS and CDR2 YYNGEE. The CDR3 is 12 residues long. Full variable domain (missing parts from reference TRBV9 and TRBJ2-7): DSGVTQTPKHLITATGQRVTLRCSPRSGDLSVYWYQQSLDQGLQFLIQYYNGEERAKGNILERFSAQQFPDLHSELNLSSLELGDSALYFCASSAQGYEQYFGPGTRLTVT.

The chain has TRBV5-1 and TRBJ2-5; weak D call: TRBD2 (5 bases). The ends were cut back, 1 base at V and 7 bases at J, with 23 bases in the middle. The CDR3 contains 17 residues. Germline CDR1 SGHRS, CDR2 YFSETQ. CDR3 in DNA: TGCGCCAGCAGCTTGTCGTACACCCCGGACTCCGTGGGGACCCAGTACTTC. It translates to CASSLSYTPDSVGTQYF. Together with reference TRBV5-1 and TRBJ2-5, the CDR3 gives the full variable domain: KAGVTQTPRYLIKTRGQQVTLSCSPISGHRSVSWYQQTPGQGLQFLFEYFSETQRNKGNFPGRFSGRQFSNSRSEMNVSTLELGDSALYLCASSLSYTPDSVGTQYFGPGTRLLVL.

This clone appeared once. Here the CDR3 DNA reads TGTGCCAGCAGCCAAGATAAAGGGCTAGGGGGAGAGACCCAGTACTTC. Translation: CASSQDKGLGGETQYF. The V call is TRBV4-2, the J call TRBJ2-5; possibly TRBD1 for D (6 bases). Germline CDR1 reads LGHNA; CDR2 reads YNFKEQ. The CDR3 length is 16 residues. V lost 0 bases, J lost 4 bases, and 15 bases lay in between.

This clone was seen only a few times. The chain carries TRBV3-1 (or the pseudogene TRBV3-2) and TRBJ1-3, with 7 positions matching TRBD1. Trimming removed 4 bases from V and 0 bases from J; junction bases left unmatched: 6. CDR3 length equals 16 residues. Germline V CDR1 and CDR2: LGHDT, YNNKEL (reference sequence). Here the CDR3 reads CASSPRQGSSGNTIYF. CDR3 bases: TGTGCCAGCAGCCCTCGACAGGGAAGCTCTGGAAACACCATATATTTT.

The chain uses TRBV5-1 and TRBJ2-2; D uncertain. This CDR3 has 13 amino acids. V lost 0 bases to trimming and J lost 4 bases, with 4 bases between them. The germline V gene has CDR1 SGHRS and CDR2 YFSETQ. CDR3 sequence: CASSLASTGELFF. In DNA, the CDR3 is TGCGCCAGCAGCTTGGCCAGCACCGGGGAGCTGTTTTTT.

The chain recombines TRBV11-2 with TRBJ1-5; possibly TRBD1 for D (5 bases). V gave up 5 bases and J gave up 7 bases, with 12 bases separating them. The germline CDR1 and CDR2 sequences are SGHAT and FQNNGV. The CDR3 consists of 13 residues. The CDR3 nucleotides read TGTGCCAGCAGCCCCGCCGGACACCAGCCCCAGCATTTT. It is translated as CASSPAGHQPQHF.

The chain uses TRBV12-3 or TRBV12-4 and TRBJ1-4; D gene ambiguous. Deletions cut 4 bases from V and 6 bases from J, with 6 bases between. CDR3 size: 12 residues. CDR3 nucleotides: TGTGCCAGCAGTTATCTAGATGAAAAACTGTTTTTT. The encoded protein is CASSYLDEKLFF.

This CDR3 is CASSVGDRMNTEAFF. CDR3 sequence (DNA): TGTGCCAGCAGCGTAGGGGACAGAATGAACACTGAAGCTTTCTTT. The rearrangement uses TRBV9 and TRBJ1-1, with 7 positions matching TRBD1. There are 15 residues in the CDR3. Germline CDR1 reads SGDLS; CDR2 reads YYNGEE. The V segment lost 0 bases and the J segment 0 bases; nucleotides outside the gene matches: 2.

The chain is built from TRBV4-1 and TRBJ1-3; D is perhaps TRBD1 (5 bases). V lost 5 bases and J lost 5, with 19 bases in between. The CDR3 is made up of 16 amino acids. Germline V CDR1 and CDR2: MGHRA, YSYEKL. CDR3 coding DNA: TGCGCCAGCAGCTTCCCCCGGTCAGGGTCGAGAAACACCATATATTTT. This encodes CASSFPRSGSRNTIYF.

CDR3 DNA: TGTGCCAGCAGCCGGCTACCACAGGGAGGGGCCACCTACGAGCAGTACTTC. Translated: CASSRLPQGGATYEQYF. The rearrangement links TRBV7-2 to TRBJ2-7; perhaps TRBD2 as D (7 bases). V was trimmed by 5 bases and J by 2 bases, leaving 22 bases between them. Germline-derived CDR1 and CDR2 are SGHTA and FQGNSA. This CDR3 has 17 residues.

The genes are TRBV6-5 and TRBJ2-5; a possible D gene is TRBD2 (6 bases). The CDR3 consists of 13 residues. V shed 7 bases and J shed 5 bases, with 14 bases lying between them. Germline V gives CDR1 MNHEY, CDR2 SVGAGI. CDR3 amino acids: CASTQLGRETQYF. In nucleotides, the CDR3 is TGTGCCAGCACCCAACTAGGGAGGGAGACCCAGTACTTC.